The 17 T cell receptor beta chains below were found in one sample sequenced in a study of blood T cell repertoires in COVID-19. This table comes from immunoSEQ multiplex PCR, and its TCRdb copy is limited to in-frame clones, with some not included. Of roughly 240,000 clones in the sample, 88% were seen once. The sequenced sample consisted of PBMCs or T cells enriched from blood (not recorded which). Source of these receptors: a woman in her forties with acute COVID-19.

This chain joins TRBV29-1 and TRBJ2-3, with 8 bases that match TRBD1. The CDR3 has 14 amino acids. Germline V lookup: CDR1 SQVTM, CDR2 ANQGSEA. Germline trimming cut 4 bases from V and 6 bases from J; bases unmatched to any gene: 9. Written as DNA, the CDR3 is TGCAGCGTTGTAGGCCAGGGGGCTTCGGATACGCAGTATTTT. Translation gives CSVVGQGASDTQYF.

The chain is built from TRBV3-1 (or the pseudogene TRBV3-2) and TRBJ2-7; D call uncertain. The V and J ends lost 1 base and 5 bases respectively, with 12 bases between them. The CDR3 consists of 14 residues. CDR1 is LGHDT and CDR2 is YNNKEL in the germline V gene (reference sequence). The CDR3 DNA reads as TGTGCCAGCAGCCAAGTGGCCCTAGTGGACGAGCAGTACTTC. Translation gives CASSQVALVDEQYF.

CDR3 DNA: TGTGCCAGCAGCTTGGGGGCGGGGAGCGGGGGGCCCACAGATACGCAGTATTTT. As protein: CASSLGAGSGGPTDTQYF. The rearrangement joins TRBV5-4 to TRBJ2-3; 9 bases fit TRBD2. In germline, CDR1 is SGHNT, CDR2 YYREEE (reference sequence). CDR3 length: 18 amino acids. Trimming at V came to 0 bases and at J to 2 bases, leaving 10 bases not matched to a gene.

The chain couples TRBV19 to TRBJ2-3; 7 nucleotides agree with TRBD2. The germline V gene encodes CDR1 LNHDA and CDR2 SQIVND (reference sequence). After removal of 4 bases from V and 5 bases from J, the junction contained 3 bases not matched to a gene. The CDR3 extends over 13 amino acids. The CDR3 protein is CASSNRGGDTQYF. CDR3 DNA sequence: TGTGCCAGTAGTAACCGCGGGGGAGATACGCAGTATTTT.

This clone was seen a single time. This chain connects TRBV30 to TRBJ2-2, with 9 bases fitting TRBD1. This CDR3 is 14 amino acids long. In germline, CDR1 is GTSNPN, CDR2 SVGIG (reference sequence). The V gene end was trimmed by 5 bases and the J gene end by 6 bases; junction bases not matched to a gene: 7. The CDR3 reads CAWGQGIRAGELFF. The CDR3 DNA reads TGTGCCTGGGGACAGGGGATAAGAGCCGGGGAGCTGTTTTTT.

The chain has TRBV6-2 or TRBV6-3 and TRBJ2-2; the D gene is possibly TRBD1 (6 bases). V lost 2 bases and J 5 bases, leaving 12 bases between the germline ends. The CDR3 is 15 residues long. Germline loops: CDR1 MNHEY, CDR2 SVGEGT. The CDR3 sequence is CASSYQGRGTGELFF. Here the CDR3 DNA reads TGTGCCAGCAGTTACCAGGGGCGCGGGACCGGGGAGCTGTTTTTT.

This rearrangement joins TRBV7-2 to TRBJ1-2, with 8 bases that match TRBD1. The V gene end was trimmed by 3 bases and the J gene end by 3 bases; junction bases not matched to a gene: 6. The CDR3 sequence is 15 residues long. Germline V gives CDR1 SGHTA, CDR2 FQGNSA. Written as DNA, the CDR3 is TGTGCCAGCAGCTTCAATGGACAGGGTCACTATGGCTACACCTTC. It translates to CASSFNGQGHYGYTF.

This chain connects TRBV28 to TRBJ1-2; D ambiguous. Germline-derived CDR1 and CDR2 are MDHEN and SYDVKM. The CDR3 length is 12 residues. V was shortened by 4 bases and J by 8 bases, with 11 bases between the two germline ends. In nucleotides, the CDR3 is TGTGCCAGCAGTTCCGGGGTAACCGGCTACACCTTC. It translates to CASSSGVTGYTF.

CDR3 residues: CASSEQGAPGNTIYF. For the CDR3, the DNA is TGTGCCAGCAGTGAACAGGGGGCGCCAGGAAACACCATATATTTT. The chain employs TRBV2 and TRBJ1-3; 8 bases fit TRBD1. Germline V gene data show CDR1 as SNHLY and CDR2 as FYNNEI. Unmatched junction bases numbered 4, after V lost 2 bases and J lost 4 bases. CDR3 length equals 15 residues.

Here the CDR3 DNA reads TGTGCCAGTAGTATGGGAGGGGGGCAGCACTATGGCTACACCTTC. Translated, it gives CASSMGGGQHYGYTF. The J gene is TRBJ1-2, the V gene TRBV19, with D maybe TRBD1 (6 bases). Trimming pared 3 bases from V and 3 bases from J, leaving 14 bases between. Germline CDR1 is LNHDA and CDR2 is SQIVND (reference sequence). This CDR3 is built from 15 residues.

The DNA of the CDR3 is TGTGCCAGCAGTGAAGATCGGGGTCTGCGTGGAAACACCATATATTTT. Translating gives CASSEDRGLRGNTIYF. The chain carries TRBV2 and TRBJ1-3; D gene uncertain. The CDR3 totals 16 residues. The V gene lost 1 base and the J gene lost 3 bases, with 13 bases spanning the gap. CDR1 SNHLY and CDR2 FYNNEI come from the germline V gene.

This clone was seen just once. V is TRBV27 and J is TRBJ2-5; 10 bases map to TRBD2. Germline CDR1 and CDR2: MNHEY and SMNVEV (reference sequence). The length of the CDR3 is 16 residues. The ends lost 3 bases at V and 2 bases at J; junction bases unmatched: 6. This chain's CDR3 is CASSFGAGGGQETQYF. The CDR3 nucleotides are TGTGCCAGCAGTTTCGGAGCGGGGGGGGGACAAGAGACCCAGTACTTC.

V is TRBV14 and J is TRBJ2-2; 10 bases map to TRBD2. The V segment lost 2 bases and the J segment 8 bases; nucleotides outside the gene matches: 14. Germline V CDR1 and CDR2: SGHDN, FVKESK. The CDR3 contains 18 residues. CDR3 region: CASSQFIGLAGVPGELFF. The CDR3 bases are TGTGCCAGCAGCCAATTCATTGGGCTAGCGGGAGTTCCTGGGGAGCTGTTTTTT. Together with reference TRBV14 and TRBJ2-2, the CDR3 gives the full variable domain: EAGVTQFPSHSVIEKGQTVTLRCDPISGHDNLYWYRRVMGKEIKFLLHFVKESKQDESGMPNNRFLAERTGGTYSTLKVQPAELEDSGVYFCASSQFIGLAGVPGELFFGEGSRLTVL.

This clone has just a few counts. The chain couples TRBV11-2 to TRBJ2-7, with TRBD2 matching 12 bases. The CDR3 loop spans 16 amino acids. Germline assignment: CDR1 SGHAT and CDR2 FQNNGV. V dropped 2 bases and J dropped 4; count of bases not matched to a gene: 6. This CDR3 is CASSLSASGGVYEQYF. The CDR3 nucleotides read TGTGCCAGCAGCTTAAGCGCTAGCGGGGGGGTGTACGAGCAGTACTTC.

This chain uses TRBV5-4 with TRBJ2-7, with D tentatively TRBD2 (6 bases). Per germline, CDR1 SGHNT and CDR2 YYREEE (reference sequence). V dropped 4 bases and J dropped 7 bases, with 24 bases sitting between them. The CDR3 runs to 16 residues. For the CDR3, the DNA is TGTGCCAGCAGCAGTAGCCGGGACTCAGCCACCCCTGAGCAGTACTTC. This translates into CASSSSRDSATPEQYF.

J is TRBJ1-6 and V is TRBV4-2; possibly TRBD1 for D (6 bases). The CDR3 totals 18 residues. Trimming took off 0 bases at V and 0 bases at J, with 12 bases between the two ends. Germline V gene data show CDR1 as LGHNA and CDR2 as YNFKEQ. CDR3 protein: CASSQDGQGSSYNSPLHF. DNA of the CDR3: TGTGCCAGCAGCCAAGATGGGCAGGGGAGCTCCTATAATTCACCCCTCCACTTT.

This clone appeared a single time. The rearrangement joins TRBV5-1 to TRBJ1-4; TRBD1 matches at 7 bases. The CDR3 contains 14 residues. The germline V gene encodes CDR1 SGHRS and CDR2 YFSETQ. V lost 3 bases, J lost 8 bases, and 7 bases stayed unmatched. The CDR3 loop is CASSSGQVVEKLFF. For the CDR3, the DNA is TGCGCCAGCAGCTCCGGACAGGTAGTAGAAAAACTGTTTTTT.